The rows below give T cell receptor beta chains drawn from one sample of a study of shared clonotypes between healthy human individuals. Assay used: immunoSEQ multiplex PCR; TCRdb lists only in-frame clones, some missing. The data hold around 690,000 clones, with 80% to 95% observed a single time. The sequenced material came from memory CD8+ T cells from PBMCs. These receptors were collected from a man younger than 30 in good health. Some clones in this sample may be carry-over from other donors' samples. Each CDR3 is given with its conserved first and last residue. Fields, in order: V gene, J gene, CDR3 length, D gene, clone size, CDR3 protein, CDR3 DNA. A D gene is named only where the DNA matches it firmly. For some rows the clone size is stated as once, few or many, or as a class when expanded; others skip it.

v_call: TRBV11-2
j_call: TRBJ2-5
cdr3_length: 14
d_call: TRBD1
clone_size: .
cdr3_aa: CASRKQGAEETQYF
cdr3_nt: TGTGCCAGCAGAAAACAGGGGGCAGAAGAGACCCAGTACTTC

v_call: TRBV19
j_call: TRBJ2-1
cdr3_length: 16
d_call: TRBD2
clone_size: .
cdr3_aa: CASSIMGGLSYNEQFF
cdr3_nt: TGTGCCAGTAGTATAATGGGAGGGCTCTCCTACAATGAGCAGTTCTTC

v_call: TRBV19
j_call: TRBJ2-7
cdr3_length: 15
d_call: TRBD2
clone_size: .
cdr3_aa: CASSMYGTSGYEQYF
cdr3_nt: TGTGCCAGTAGTATGTATGGGACTAGCGGCTACGAGCAGTACTTC

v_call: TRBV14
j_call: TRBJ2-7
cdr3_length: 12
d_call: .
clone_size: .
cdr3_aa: CASGLGGTEQYF
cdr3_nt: TGTGCCAGCGGGTTGGGAGGAACCGAGCAGTACTTC

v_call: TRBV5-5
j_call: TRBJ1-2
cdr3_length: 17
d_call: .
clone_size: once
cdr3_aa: CASSLVPGYIMVYGYTF
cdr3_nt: TGTGCCAGCAGCTTGGTCCCAGGGTATATCATGGTCTATGGCTACACCTTC

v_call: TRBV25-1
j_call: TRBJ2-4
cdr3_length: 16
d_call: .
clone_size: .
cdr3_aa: CASSESSTGAKNIQYF
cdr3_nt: TGTGCCAGCAGTGAATCCTCAACAGGGGCCAAAAACATTCAGTACTTC

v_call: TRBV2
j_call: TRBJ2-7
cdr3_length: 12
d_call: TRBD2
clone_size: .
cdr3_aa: CASRGTSGVRNF
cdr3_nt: TGTGCCAGCAGGGGGACTAGCGGGGTTCGCAACTTC

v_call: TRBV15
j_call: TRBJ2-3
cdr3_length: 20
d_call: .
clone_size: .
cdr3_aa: CATSRPQAVLRDIFTDTQYF
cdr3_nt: TGTGCCACCAGCAGACCACAGGCGGTTTTGCGGGACATATTCACAGATACGCAGTATTTT

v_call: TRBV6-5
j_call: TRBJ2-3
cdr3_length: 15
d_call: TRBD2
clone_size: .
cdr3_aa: CASSYSTSGRGTQYF
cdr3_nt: TGTGCCAGCAGTTATTCGACTAGCGGGAGAGGTACGCAGTATTTT

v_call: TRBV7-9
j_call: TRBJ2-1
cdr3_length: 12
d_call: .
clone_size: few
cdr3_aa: CASSLVAWEQFF
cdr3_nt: TGTGCCAGCAGCTTAGTAGCATGGGAGCAGTTCTTC

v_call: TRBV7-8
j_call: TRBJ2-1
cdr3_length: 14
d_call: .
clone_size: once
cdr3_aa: CASSLRVGWNEQFF
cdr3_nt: TGTGCCAGCAGCTTAAGGGTGGGGTGGAATGAGCAGTTCTTC

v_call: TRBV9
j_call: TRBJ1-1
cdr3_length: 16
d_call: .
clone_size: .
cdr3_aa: CASSSPVGDLSTEAFF
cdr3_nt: TGTGCCAGCAGCTCCCCGGTAGGGGATCTTTCCACTGAAGCTTTCTTT

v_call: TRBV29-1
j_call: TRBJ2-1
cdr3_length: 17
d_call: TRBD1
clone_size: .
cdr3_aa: CSVERGQEPGSYNEQFF
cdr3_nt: TGCAGCGTTGAGAGGGGGCAGGAACCGGGATCCTACAATGAGCAGTTCTTC

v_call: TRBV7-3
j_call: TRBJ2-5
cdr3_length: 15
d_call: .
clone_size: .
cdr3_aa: CASSATTAGLETQYF
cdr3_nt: TGTGCCAGCAGCGCGACGACAGCAGGTTTGGAGACCCAGTACTTC

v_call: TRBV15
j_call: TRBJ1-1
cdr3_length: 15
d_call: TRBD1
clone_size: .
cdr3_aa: CATSSTDRGNTEAFF
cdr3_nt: TGTGCCACCAGTTCAACCGACAGGGGGAACACTGAAGCTTTCTTT

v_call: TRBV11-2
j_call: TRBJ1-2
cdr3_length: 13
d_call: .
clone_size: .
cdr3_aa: CASSLGQMNGYTF
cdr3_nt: TGTGCCAGCAGCTTAGGACAAATGAATGGCTACACCTTC

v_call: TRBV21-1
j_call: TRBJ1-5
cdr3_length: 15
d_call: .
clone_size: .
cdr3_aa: CASSPRTYSNQPQHF
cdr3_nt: TGTGCCAGCAGCCCCAGGACGTATAGCAATCAGCCCCAGCATTTT

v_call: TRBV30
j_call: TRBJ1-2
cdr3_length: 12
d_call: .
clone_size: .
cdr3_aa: CAWGGRAYGYTF
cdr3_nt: TGTGCCTGGGGCGGACGGGCATATGGCTACACCTTC

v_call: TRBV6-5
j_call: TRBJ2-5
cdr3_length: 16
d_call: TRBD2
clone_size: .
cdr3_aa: CASSYARGGAQETQYF
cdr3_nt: TGTGCCAGCAGTTACGCCCGGGGGGGGGCCCAAGAGACCCAGTACTTC

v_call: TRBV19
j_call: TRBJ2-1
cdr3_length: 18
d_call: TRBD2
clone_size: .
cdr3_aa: CASSTAGLAGGSYNEQFF
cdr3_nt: TGTGCCAGTAGTACCGCGGGACTAGCGGGAGGCTCCTACAATGAGCAGTTCTTC

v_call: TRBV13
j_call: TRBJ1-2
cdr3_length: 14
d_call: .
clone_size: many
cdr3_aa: CASREVGVFGGYTF
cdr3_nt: TGTGCCAGTAGAGAAGTAGGGGTGTTCGGTGGCTACACCTTC

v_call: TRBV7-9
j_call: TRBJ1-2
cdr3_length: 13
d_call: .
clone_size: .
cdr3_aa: CATRPRSDYGYTF
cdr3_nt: TGTGCCACCAGACCCCGATCGGACTATGGCTACACCTTC

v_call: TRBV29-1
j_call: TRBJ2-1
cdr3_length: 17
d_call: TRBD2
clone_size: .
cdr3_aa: CSVPGLAGGRRYNEQFF
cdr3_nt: TGCAGCGTCCCAGGACTAGCGGGAGGGAGACGCTACAATGAGCAGTTCTTC

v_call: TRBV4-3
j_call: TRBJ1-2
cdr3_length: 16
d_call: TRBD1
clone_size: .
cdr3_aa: CASSRSGTASNYGYTF
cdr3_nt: TGCGCCAGCAGCCGCAGCGGGACAGCTTCTAACTATGGCTACACCTTC

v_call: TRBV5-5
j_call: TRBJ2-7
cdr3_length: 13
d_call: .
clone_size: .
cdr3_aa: CASSLGAIYEQYF
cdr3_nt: TGTGCCAGCAGCTTGGGGGCTATCTACGAGCAGTACTTC

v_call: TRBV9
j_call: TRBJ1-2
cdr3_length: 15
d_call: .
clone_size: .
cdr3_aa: CASSVVVHGEVGYTF
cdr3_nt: TGTGCCAGCAGCGTAGTAGTGCACGGTGAGGTTGGCTACACCTTC

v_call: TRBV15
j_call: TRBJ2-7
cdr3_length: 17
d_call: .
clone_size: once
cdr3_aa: CATSREGRDLIGDEQYF
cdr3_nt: TGTGCCACCAGCAGAGAGGGCCGGGACCTAATTGGTGACGAGCAGTACTTC

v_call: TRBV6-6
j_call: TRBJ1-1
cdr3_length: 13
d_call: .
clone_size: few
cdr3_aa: CASSTGPNTEAFF
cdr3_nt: TGTGCCAGCAGCACAGGACCGAACACTGAAGCTTTCTTT

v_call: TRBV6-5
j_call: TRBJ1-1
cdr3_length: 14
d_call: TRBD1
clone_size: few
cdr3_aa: CASSPGQGLPVAFF
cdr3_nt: TGTGCCAGCAGCCCGGGACAGGGACTACCGGTGGCTTTCTTT

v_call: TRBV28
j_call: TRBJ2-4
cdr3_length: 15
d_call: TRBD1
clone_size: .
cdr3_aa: CASSLYRQGRDIQYF
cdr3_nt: TGTGCCAGCAGTTTATACCGACAGGGCAGGGACATTCAGTACTTC

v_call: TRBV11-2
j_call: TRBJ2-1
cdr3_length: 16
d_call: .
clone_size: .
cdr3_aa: CASSLLGPSSYNEQFF
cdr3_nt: TGTGCCAGCAGCCTCCTCGGCCCTAGCTCCTACAATGAGCAGTTCTTC

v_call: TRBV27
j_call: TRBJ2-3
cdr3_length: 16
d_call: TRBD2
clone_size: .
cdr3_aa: CASSLSAGTRPWGQYF
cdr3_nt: TGTGCCAGCAGTTTATCAGCCGGGACTAGGCCCTGGGGGCAGTATTTT

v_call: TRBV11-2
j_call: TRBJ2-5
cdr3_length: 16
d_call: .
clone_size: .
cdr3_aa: CASSLPPVRGQETQYF
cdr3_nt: TGTGCCAGCAGCTTACCCCCGGTTAGGGGGCAAGAGACCCAGTACTTC

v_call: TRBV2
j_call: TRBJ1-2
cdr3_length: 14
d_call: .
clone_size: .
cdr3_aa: CASSEVGDNYGYTF
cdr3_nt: TGTGCCAGCAGTGAAGTCGGAGACAACTATGGCTACACCTTC

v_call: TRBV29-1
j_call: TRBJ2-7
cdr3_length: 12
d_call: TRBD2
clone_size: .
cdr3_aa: CSVAAGAYEQYF
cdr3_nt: TGCAGCGTGGCGGCGGGGGCCTACGAGCAGTACTTC

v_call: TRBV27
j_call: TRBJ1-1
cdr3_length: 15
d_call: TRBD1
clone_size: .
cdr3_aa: CASSVSFTGGTEAFF
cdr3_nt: TGTGCCAGCAGTGTCAGCTTCACAGGGGGCACTGAAGCTTTCTTT

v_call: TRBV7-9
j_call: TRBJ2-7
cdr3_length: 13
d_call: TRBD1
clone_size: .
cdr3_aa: CASSPGTGYEQYF
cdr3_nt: TGTGCCAGCAGCCCCGGGACAGGCTACGAGCAGTACTTC

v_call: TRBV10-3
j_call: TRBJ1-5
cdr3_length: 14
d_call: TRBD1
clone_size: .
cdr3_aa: CAISESRTGLPQHF
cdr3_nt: TGTGCCATCAGTGAAAGCCGGACAGGGCTGCCCCAGCATTTT

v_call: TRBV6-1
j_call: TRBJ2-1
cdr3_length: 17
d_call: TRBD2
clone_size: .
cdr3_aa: CASSATRGTSAYNEQFF
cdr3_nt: TGTGCCAGCAGTGCGACAAGAGGGACTAGCGCTTACAATGAGCAGTTCTTC

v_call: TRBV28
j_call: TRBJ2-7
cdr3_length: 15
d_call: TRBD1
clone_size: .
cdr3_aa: CASSLAMGQGYEQYF
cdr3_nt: TGTGCCAGCAGTTTAGCGATGGGACAGGGCTACGAGCAGTACTTC

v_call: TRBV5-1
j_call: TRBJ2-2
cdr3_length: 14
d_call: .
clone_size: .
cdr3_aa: CASSAHRETGELFF
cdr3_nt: TGCGCCAGCAGCGCGCACCGGGAGACCGGGGAGCTGTTTTTT

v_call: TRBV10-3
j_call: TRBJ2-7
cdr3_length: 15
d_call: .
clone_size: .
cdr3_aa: CAISEAPGGSYEQYF
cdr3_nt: TGTGCCATCAGTGAGGCGCCCGGGGGCTCCTACGAGCAGTACTTC

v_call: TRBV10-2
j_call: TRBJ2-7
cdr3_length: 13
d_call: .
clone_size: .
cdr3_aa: CASRVDSYYEQYF
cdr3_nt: TGCGCCAGCAGGGTGGACAGTTACTACGAGCAGTACTTC

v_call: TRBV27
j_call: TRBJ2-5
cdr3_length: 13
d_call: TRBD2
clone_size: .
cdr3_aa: CASSLYGGETQYF
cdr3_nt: TGTGCCAGCAGTTTGTACGGGGGGGAGACCCAGTACTTC

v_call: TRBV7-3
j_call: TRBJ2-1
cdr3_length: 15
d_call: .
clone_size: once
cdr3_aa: CASSSDRSSYNEQFF
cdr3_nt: TGTGCCAGCAGCTCCGACAGGAGCTCCTACAATGAGCAGTTCTTC

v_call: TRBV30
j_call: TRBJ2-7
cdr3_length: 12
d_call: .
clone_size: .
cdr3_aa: CASSGTSYEQYF
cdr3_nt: TGTGCCTCCAGCGGTACCTCCTACGAGCAGTACTTC

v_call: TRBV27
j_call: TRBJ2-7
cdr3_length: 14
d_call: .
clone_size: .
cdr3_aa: CASSARDGAYEQYF
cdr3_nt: TGTGCCAGCAGTGCACGGGACGGTGCCTACGAGCAGTACTTC

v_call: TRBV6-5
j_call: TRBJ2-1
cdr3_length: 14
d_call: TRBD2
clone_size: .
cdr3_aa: CASSASGGVEEQFF
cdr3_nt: TGTGCCAGCAGTGCTAGCGGGGGGGTTGAGGAGCAGTTCTTC